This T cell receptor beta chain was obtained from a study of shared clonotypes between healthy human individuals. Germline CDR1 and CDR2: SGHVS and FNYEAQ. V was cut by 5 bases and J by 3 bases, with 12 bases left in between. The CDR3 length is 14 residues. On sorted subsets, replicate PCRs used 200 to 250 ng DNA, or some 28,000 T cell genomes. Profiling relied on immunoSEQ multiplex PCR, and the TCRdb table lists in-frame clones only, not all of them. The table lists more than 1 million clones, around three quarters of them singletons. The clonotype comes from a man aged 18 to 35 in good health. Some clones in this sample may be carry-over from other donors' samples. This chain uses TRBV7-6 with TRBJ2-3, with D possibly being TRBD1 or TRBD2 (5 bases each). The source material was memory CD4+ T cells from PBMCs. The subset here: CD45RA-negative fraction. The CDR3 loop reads CASSPEGRTDTQYF. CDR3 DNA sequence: TGTGCCAGCAGCCCCGAGGGACGGACAGATACGCAGTATTTT.